This TCR beta chain was retrieved from a study of T cell repertoires in cytomegalovirus infection (dated by TCRdb to 2018 to 2020). Looking at the study overall: Alongside well-studied HLA-B-restricted epitopes, the peptide stimulations were aimed at recently identified HLA-C-restricted CMV epitopes, whose presentation resists viral immunomodulation. Donor HLA type was relevant to the analysis, because carriage of CMV infection together with the matching HLA type was indicated by public TCR beta signatures.

Reading the label with the study, this specimen's treatment or condition is: in vitro stimulation with specific CMV peptide epitopes to enrich CMV-specific T cells. Details on this clonotype: The specificity of this receptor is unknown. Qualities for individual bases were not recorded, and no much larger clone is one base off.

V loses 7 bases, J loses 0 bases, and the germline ends lie 12 bases apart. The germline V gene supplies CDR1 MNHNS and CDR2 SASEGT. The CDR3 goes from the cysteine to the phenylalanine over 14 residues. Of the read, only the CDR3 DNA is kept; its 42 bases are in frame from base 1. Findings and caveats that apply to the study as a whole: The ex vivo response was dominated by HLA-C-restricted CMV-specific TCR beta clonotypes, which also provided the single most frequent clonotype in two of eight donors. Cumulative frequency of public TCR beta family members discriminated carriers of CMV infection plus the relevant HLA type in this cohort and an independent approximately 370-donor cohort.

The listed sequencing device is Illumina HiSeq 1500. TCRdb passed the public sequencing reads through fastp at Q25 and MiXCR, retaining productive beta sequences. Entries that share a CDR3 protein sequence are merged under the most common genes and DNA. For this sample the table gives about 890,000 distinct CDR3 sequences, of which more than 25% were detected only once. The ten top clones hold around 15% of the sample. This TCR derives from a human donor in good health (CMV status not recorded). Some clones in this sample may be carry-over from other donors' samples. Sequences were derived from cultured CD8+ T cells from PBMCs, sampled from culture after CMV antigen stimulation. The chain uses TRBV6-1 and TRBJ1-2, with no D gene named confidently. The DNA sequence follows: TGTGCCAGCACGCGACTGCAGGCTAACTATGGCTACACCTTC. It specifies CASTRLQANYGYTF.